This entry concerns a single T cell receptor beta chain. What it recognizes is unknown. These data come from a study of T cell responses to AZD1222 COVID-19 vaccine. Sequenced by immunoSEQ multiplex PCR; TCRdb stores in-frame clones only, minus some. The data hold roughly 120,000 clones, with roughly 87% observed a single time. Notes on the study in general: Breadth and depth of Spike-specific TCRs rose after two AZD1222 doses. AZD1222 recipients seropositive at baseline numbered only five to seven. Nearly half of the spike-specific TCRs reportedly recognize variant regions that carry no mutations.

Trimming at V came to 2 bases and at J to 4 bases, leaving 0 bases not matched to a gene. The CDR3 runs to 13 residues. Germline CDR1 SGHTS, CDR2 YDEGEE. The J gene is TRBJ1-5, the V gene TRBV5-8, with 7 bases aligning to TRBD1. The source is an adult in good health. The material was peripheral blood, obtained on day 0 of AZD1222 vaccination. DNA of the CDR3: TGTGCCAGCAGCTTACAGGGGAATCAGCCCCAGCATTTT. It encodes CASSLQGNQPQHF.